Reported below is one TCR beta chain. TCR beta sequences were obtained from blood CD8+ and CD4+ T cells. The multiple sclerosis controls were treatment-naive patients with relapsing-remitting disease that was stable or active. Through negative isolation, CD4+ and CD8+ T cells were obtained, while TEMRA cells were enriched using FACS. The source of the sample is a study of CD8 T cells in Susac syndrome. Trimming cost V 1 base and J 0 bases, with 7 bases left between them. In germline, CDR1 is LGHDT, CDR2 YNNKEL (reference sequence). CDR3 size: 15 residues. It was with random hexamers that roughly 0.5 to 1 ug RNA was reverse transcribed. immunoSEQ multiplex PCR amplified TCR beta CDR3 across 54 Vbeta, 13 Jbeta. TCRdb reprocessed the immunoSEQ multiplex PCR reads with MiXCR, giving one entry per CDR3 protein. The sample holds 150,000 to 200,000 distinct CDR3 sequences, around 96% seen once.

The chain uses TRBV3-1 and TRBJ1-3; D ambiguous. This TCR was recovered from a human donor with multiple sclerosis. Sequencing used CD4+ T cells from PBMCs. CDR3 loop: CASSQGLLSGNTIYF. The CDR3 DNA sequence: TGTGCCAGCAGCCAAGGACTTCTCTCTGGAAACACCATATATTTT.